This T cell receptor beta chain was sequenced during a study of shared clonotypes between healthy human individuals (dated by TCRdb to about 2020). Regarding the study in general: A couple of women and a few men aged 18 to 49 years were included in the cohort. For each donor, three plates each were used for CD4 naive and CD4 memory, two plates were used for CD8 naive, and one plate was used for CD8 memory. Different laboratories and diverse techniques were used to prepare libraries and sequence TCR repertoires, to increase sequencing depth and limit assay-specific biases. To estimate repertoire size and how much clonotype sharing occurs between individuals, the study deeply sequenced the blood TCR repertoires of 5 or 6 healthy adults. Leukapheresis yielded between about 0.85 and 9 billion PBMCs per donor.

Using the deep immunoSEQ assay, multiplex PCR amplified TCR CDR3 regions from genomic DNA. Extracted genomic DNA from each cell subset was spread evenly across all wells of several immunoSEQ 96-well plates, with each plate serving as a replicate. For sorted subsets, 200 to 250 ng of genomic DNA, equivalent to 25,000 to 35,000 T cell genomes, went into each replicate PCR. Purified libraries were quantified with a Qubit 3.0 fluorometer, sized on a Bioanalyzer 2100, and re-quantified with the KAPA Library Quantification kit. Every immunoSEQ 96-well plate was sequenced on a separate single-read 150-cycle Illumina NextSeq 550 flow cell. The study's own analysis went as follows. The immunoSEQ output contained only junctional sequences without quality scores, so filtering could not match that applied to full-length reads. To assign V/J genes and CDR3, sequences were annotated using PyIR, a Python wrapper for IgBLAST v1.9, with IMGT germline references. Reads with weak V/J assignments (E-value above 1e-6), missing CDR3, stop codons, out-of-frame junctions, or ambiguous translated residues were removed. V3J clonotypes were defined as sequences sharing an identical inferred V gene, J gene, and CDR3 amino acid sequence. Percentage overlap between repertoires was computed as shared unique clonotypes divided by the size of the smaller repertoire. Repertoire richness was assessed with RTK rarefaction, the Chao1 estimator, and Recon v2.1 estimates of unobserved clonotypes. Generation probabilities were computed with OLGA for all TCRbeta clonotypes obtained by the gDNA method from several donors. The clones in this table, taken by TCRdb from immuneACCESS, are in-frame only. Not every clone is retained; where verified, under half of the shortfall comes from an unresolved V gene, and the cause of the rest is unknown. Clonal size and the V and J genes are those of that table, whereas D and trimming came from the DNA. Counted in this sample were roughly 2,300,000 clones; around 92% of them appeared once. The ten largest clones represent roughly 0.34% of the sample.

In regard to this clone: The antigen this receptor binds is unknown. Sequence at one end of the junction differs from germline and may be a read error.

The germline V gene encodes CDR1 SGHRS and CDR2 YFSETQ. The CDR3 sequence holds 17 residues, the cysteine and phenylalanine included. Solely the CDR3 DNA is kept, with 51 bases framed from the first base. Healthy HIV-negative adults with no recently reported acute infections or vaccinations were included as donors. Every donor was a Caucasian adult living in Nashville, Tennessee, USA. Magnetic negative selection was used to enrich CD4+ T cells, after which naive cells were positively selected on CD45RA and the negative fraction became the memory subset. After blood collection by leukapheresis, PBMCs were isolated using Ficoll-Histopaque density gradient centrifugation and then cryopreserved in the vapor phase of liquid nitrogen. Purity and quantity of every magnetically sorted T cell population were checked by analytical flow cytometry. Each sorted fraction had its genomic DNA isolated and then quantified by UV absorbance on a Nanodrop 2000c.

What the research found in general, with its limitations: The small number of donors limited the genetic and exposure-history diversity represented. Incomplete sequencing was indicated by rarefaction of sorted-subset datasets, despite the large sequencing depth. Based on pairwise subsampling, the degree of clonotype sharing among donors was expected to be affected by sequencing depth. Sampling was limited to blood, and TCR repertoires in tissue likely differ from TCR repertoires in blood. Higher generation probabilities were observed for clonotypes shared by all four sorted-subset donors than for non-shared clonotypes. Approximately 5% of naive CD4, roughly 3.6% of naive CD8, 2.3% of memory CD4, and 0.4% of memory CD8 clonotypes were shared across four donors. Estimated clonotype richness was generally larger for naive than for memory subsets.

The clonotype originates from a man in his late teens or twenties in good health. Some clones in this sample may be carry-over from other donors' samples. The rearranged segments are TRBV5-1 and TRBJ2-3; TRBD2 matches 12 bases in the middle. The sample comprised naive CD4+ T cells from PBMCs. The meaning of the sample's cell subset or site label: CD45RA+ positively selected. For the CDR3, the sequence is CVSSLGLAGLEADTQYF. The sequenced DNA: TGCGTCAGCAGCTTGGGACTAGCGGGCTTAGAGGCAGATACGCAGTATTTT.